These T cell receptor beta chains were read from a single sample in a study of CD8 T cells in Susac syndrome. TCRdb reprocessed the immunoSEQ multiplex PCR reads with MiXCR, giving one entry per CDR3 protein. The table has 250,000 to 300,000 distinct CDR3 sequences, around 84% seen once; the top ten hold around 0.12%. The sequenced sample consisted of CD8+ T cells from PBMCs. All receptors come from a human donor with multiple sclerosis. Each CDR3 is given with its conserved first and last residue. The D gene is left open where the match is weak. Only some rows state a clone size, as once, few, many or a class for expanded clones.

clone size	V gene	J gene	D gene	CDR3 DNA	CDR3 protein
-	TRBV20-1	TRBJ2-7	-	TGCAGTGCTAGAACCACAGGTATCTACGAGCAGTACTTC	CSARTTGIYEQYF
-	TRBV2	TRBJ1-2	TRBD1	TGTGCCAGACGGACAGGGGTTGGCTACACCTTC	CARRTGVGYTF
-	TRBV25-1	TRBJ1-1	-	TGTGCCAGCAGACAGGGATGGGAAGCTTTCTTT	CASRQGWEAFF
-	TRBV28	TRBJ2-7	-	TGTGCCAGCAGTTCCATCGGCAGCTCCTACGAGCAGTACTTC	CASSSIGSSYEQYF
-	TRBV27	TRBJ2-5	-	TGTGCCAGCAGTTTGACCCCCGCAGGGGCAGAGGAGACCCAGTACTTC	CASSLTPAGAEETQYF
-	TRBV27	TRBJ2-1	TRBD2	TGTGCCAGCAGTTCCCTAAGGACCGGGAGGAACCTCTACAATGAGCAGTTCTTC	CASSSLRTGRNLYNEQFF
-	TRBV9	TRBJ2-7	TRBD2	TGTGCCAGCTCCTCTCGGGGGGCCTACGAGCAGTACTTC	CASSSRGAYEQYF
-	TRBV27	TRBJ2-1	-	TGTGCCAGCAGTTTTGGCCTATACAATGAGCAGTTCTTC	CASSFGLYNEQFF
-	TRBV7-8	TRBJ2-1	TRBD2	TGTGCCAGCAGCCCCACTCTAGCGGGTAGCTCCTACAATGAGCAGTTCTTC	CASSPTLAGSSYNEQFF
-	TRBV27	TRBJ2-1	TRBD2	TGTGCCAGCAGCTCGGGGGGAGGGCCAGTAAATGAGCAGTTCTTC	CASSSGGGPVNEQFF
-	TRBV14	TRBJ1-1	-	TGTGCCAGCAGCCAAGACGGGACCTACACTGAAGCTTTCTTT	CASSQDGTYTEAFF
-	TRBV12-3/TRBV12-4	TRBJ2-1	TRBD2	TGTGCCAGTGCTAGCGGGAGGCCACATTACAATGAGCAGTTCTTC	CASASGRPHYNEQFF
once	TRBV6-1	TRBJ2-1	TRBD2	TGTGCCAGAACCGGATTAGCGGGAGTCTCCCTTCCGACAAATGAGCAGTTCTTC	CARTGLAGVSLPTNEQFF
-	TRBV9	TRBJ2-7	-	TGTGCCAGCAGCGTAGATATCCTGAATGGCGAGCAGTACTTC	CASSVDILNGEQYF
-	TRBV7-2	TRBJ2-5	TRBD2	TGTGCCAGCAGCCCGTCGGTTAGCGGGAGGGAGACCCAGTACTTC	CASSPSVSGRETQYF
few	TRBV27	TRBJ1-2	TRBD1	TGTGCCAGCAGTTTGACAGGGAGGGATGATGGCTACACCTTC	CASSLTGRDDGYTF
few	TRBV7-9	TRBJ1-5	TRBD1	TGTGCCAGCAGCTTTACCGGGACAGGGGGAAATCAGCCCCAGCATTTT	CASSFTGTGGNQPQHF
-	TRBV12-3/TRBV12-4	TRBJ2-7	TRBD1	TGTGCCAGCAGTTTAGCGCGGACAGGGTCCAACTACGAGCAGTACTTC	CASSLARTGSNYEQYF
-	TRBV15	TRBJ2-7	-	TGTGCCACCAGCAGAGCCTGGGACTCCTACGAGCAGTACTTC	CATSRAWDSYEQYF
-	TRBV7-2	TRBJ1-5	-	TGTGCCAGCAGCTTAGTCAGGGTTGGTGACAATCAGCCCCAGCATTTT	CASSLVRVGDNQPQHF
once	TRBV28	TRBJ2-1	-	TGTGCCAGCAGAGGGATTTTAGAGCAGTTCTTC	CASRGILEQFF
-	TRBV9	TRBJ2-3	-	TGTGCCAGCAGCGTAGACAGCAGCACAGATACGCAGTATTTT	CASSVDSSTDTQYF
-	TRBV12-3/TRBV12-4	TRBJ2-2	-	TGTGCCAGCAGCACACAGGGAGGGACCGGGGAGCTGTTTTTT	CASSTQGGTGELFF
few	TRBV27	TRBJ1-2	-	TGTGCCAGCAGTGCCGGGACCTATGGCTACACCTTC	CASSAGTYGYTF
-	TRBV13	TRBJ1-1	-	TGTGCCAGCAATCAAAGGGGGAATGAAGCTTTCTTT	CASNQRGNEAFF
once	TRBV5-1	TRBJ1-2	-	TGCGCCAGCAGCTTGGCCTTCAGGGGCGCGGACTATGGCTACACCTTC	CASSLAFRGADYGYTF
-	TRBV4-1	TRBJ2-3	TRBD2	TGCGCCAGCAGCCCCCCAGCGACTAGCGGGAGCACAGATACGCAGTATTTT	CASSPPATSGSTDTQYF
-	TRBV9	TRBJ2-1	TRBD2	TGTGCCAGCAGCGTACTAGCGGGCCAGTTTAATGAGCAGTTCTTC	CASSVLAGQFNEQFF
-	TRBV12-5	TRBJ2-7	-	TGTGCTACGGGGCCGGTACCCTACGAGCAGTACTTC	CATGPVPYEQYF
-	TRBV25-1	TRBJ2-5	-	TGTGCCAGCAGTGTGGGGCCGGAACAAGAGACCCAGTACTTC	CASSVGPEQETQYF
-	TRBV3-1	TRBJ1-2	TRBD1	TGTGCCAGCAGCCGCCACAGGGGAGAAAAGGGCTACACCTTC	CASSRHRGEKGYTF
-	TRBV6-5	TRBJ2-2	-	TGTGCCAGCAGTTACTCGAATCTTGAGCGGGCGGACACCGGGGAGCTGTTTTTT	CASSYSNLERADTGELFF
-	TRBV9	TRBJ2-7	TRBD2	TGTGCCAGCAGCGTAGCAGGACTAGCGGGACTCTACGAGCAGTACTTC	CASSVAGLAGLYEQYF
-	TRBV29-1	TRBJ2-1	-	TGCAGCGTTGGCACGGGACAAAACAATGAGCAGTTCTTC	CSVGTGQNNEQFF
once	TRBV4-2	TRBJ2-1	TRBD2	TGTGCCAGCAGCCAAGCTACTAGCGGGAGAACGAATGAGCAGTTCTTC	CASSQATSGRTNEQFF
few	TRBV29-1	TRBJ2-1	-	TGCAGCGTTGAAGTGGGGCATGAGCAGTTCTTC	CSVEVGHEQFF
-	TRBV5-4	TRBJ1-4	-	TGTGCCAGCAGCTTGTCACCCGGGAACCAAAAACTGTTTTTT	CASSLSPGNQKLFF
-	TRBV20-1	TRBJ2-2	TRBD2	TGCAGTGCTAGAGTACTAGCGGGAGTCCTCGGGGAGCTGTTTTTT	CSARVLAGVLGELFF
-	TRBV9	TRBJ2-7	-	TGTGCCAGCAGCGTAGAACCTAGGGTCGAGCAGTACTTC	CASSVEPRVEQYF
-	TRBV19	TRBJ2-6	-	TGTGCCAGTAGTATCGGGCCCGTCCTGACTTTC	CASSIGPVLTF
-	TRBV5-1	TRBJ2-2	-	TGCGCCAGCAGGGGACGGGGAAGCGGCGGGGAGCTGTTTTTT	CASRGRGSGGELFF
few	TRBV13	TRBJ2-7	-	TGTGCCAGCAGCCCAGAAGGGAGCTACGAGCAGTACTTC	CASSPEGSYEQYF
-	TRBV27	TRBJ2-1	-	TGTGCCAGCAGTTTGCTGGGACGAAGCTCCTACAATGAGCAGTTCTTC	CASSLLGRSSYNEQFF
-	TRBV28	TRBJ2-1	-	TGTGCCAGCAGTCAACGACGGTGGAATGAGCAGTTCTTC	CASSQRRWNEQFF
-	TRBV3-1	TRBJ2-3	-	TGTGCCAGCAGCCAACTCACAGATACGCAGTATTTT	CASSQLTDTQYF
-	TRBV9	TRBJ1-5	TRBD1	TGTGCCAGCAGCGGACAGGGGGGCAATCAGCCCCAGCATTTT	CASSGQGGNQPQHF
-	TRBV10-3	TRBJ2-3	TRBD1	TGTGCCATCAGTGAGAGGGGGCGGACAGATACGCAGTATTTT	CAISERGRTDTQYF
-	TRBV7-2	TRBJ2-2	TRBD2	TGTGCCAGCAGCTTAGTCCTAGCGGGAGGGTCGAACACCGGGGAGCTGTTTTTT	CASSLVLAGGSNTGELFF
-	TRBV12-3/TRBV12-4	TRBJ2-7	TRBD2	TGTGCCAGCAGTTTTAGCGGGAGGGTTTACGAGCAGTACTTC	CASSFSGRVYEQYF